These 11 T cell receptor beta chains share one sample of origin, sequenced in a study of blood T cell repertoires in COVID-19. Method: immunoSEQ multiplex PCR; TCRdb's copy keeps in-frame clones and lacks some. The profile shows 120,000 to 150,000 clones, 87% of them singletons. The sequencing sample was made of peripheral blood. The receptors come from a man aged 45-60 years who had recovered from COVID-19.

The V gene is TRBV6-5, the J gene TRBJ1-5; perhaps TRBD1 as D (5 bases). Per germline, CDR1 MNHEY and CDR2 SVGAGI. The CDR3 contains 14 residues. Trimming stripped 6 bases from V and 1 base from J, with 10 bases between. The CDR3 reads CASSFGGSNQPQHF. The CDR3 DNA reads TGTGCCAGCAGCTTTGGGGGGAGCAATCAGCCCCAGCATTTT.

This rearrangement joins TRBV6-2 or TRBV6-3 to TRBJ2-7; D might be TRBD1 (5 bases). V was shortened by 1 base and J by 5 bases, with 12 bases between the two germline ends. The CDR3 length is 14 residues. Per germline, CDR1 MNHEY and CDR2 SVGEGT. Here the CDR3 DNA reads TGTGCCAGCAGTTACTTCGGCAGGGCCCACGAGCAGTACTTC. It translates to CASSYFGRAHEQYF.

The chain recombines TRBV4-3 with TRBJ2-7; D uncertain. CDR3 size: 15 residues. Germline CDR1 is LGHNA and CDR2 is YSLEER. V dropped 0 bases and J dropped 2 bases, with 11 bases sitting between them. CDR3 coding DNA: TGCGCCAGCAGCCAAGATCTGGCAGGCGCCTACGAGCAGTACTTC. This encodes CASSQDLAGAYEQYF.

V gene TRBV5-5 combines with J gene TRBJ1-1, with D perhaps TRBD1 (5 bases). In germline, CDR1 is SGHKS, CDR2 YYEKEE (reference sequence). Trimming removed 3 bases at V and 1 base at J, with 7 bases between. CDR3 length: 13 amino acids. The chain's CDR3 is CASSSTGNTEAFF. The CDR3 DNA follows: TGTGCCAGCAGCTCCACAGGGAACACTGAAGCTTTCTTT.

The V and J genes are TRBV11-2 and TRBJ2-5, with TRBD1 matching over 8 bases. Germline-derived CDR1 and CDR2 are SGHAT and FQNNGV. The CDR3 runs to 13 residues. V shed 3 bases and J 4 bases; nucleotides not matched to a gene: 1. CDR3 region: CASSFTGGETQYF. For the CDR3, the DNA is TGTGCCAGCAGCTTCACAGGGGGAGAGACCCAGTACTTC.

This chain links TRBV28 with TRBJ2-7, with TRBD1 matching 7 bases. This CDR3 contains 15 residues. CDR1 and CDR2 (germline): MDHEN, SYDVKM. Trimming cost V 7 bases and J 4 bases; bases outside gene matches: 13. The CDR3 loop reads CASTLDRAWGYEQYF. The CDR3 coding sequence is TGTGCCAGCACCCTAGACAGGGCTTGGGGATACGAGCAGTACTTC.

This clone came up a few times. The chain combines TRBV10-3 with TRBJ2-7; 9 nucleotides line up with TRBD1. The germline gives CDR1 ENHRY, CDR2 SYGVKD. This CDR3 has 14 residues. The V segment lost 4 bases and the J segment 2 bases; nucleotides outside the gene matches: 3. CDR3 in amino acids: CAISGTGDTYEQYF. In nucleotides, the CDR3 is TGTGCCATCAGTGGGACAGGGGATACCTACGAGCAGTACTTC.

This clone appeared a single time. V gene TRBV4-3 combines with J gene TRBJ1-5; D unresolved. The germline V gene has CDR1 LGHNA and CDR2 YSLEER. The CDR3 totals 15 residues. The V and J ends lost 0 bases and 2 bases respectively, with 8 bases between them. The CDR3 DNA reads as TGCGCCAGCAGCCAAGATCCGCTAGGCAATCAGCCCCAGCATTTT. Encoded protein: CASSQDPLGNQPQHF.

The chain uses TRBV19 and TRBJ2-1, with TRBD1 identical over 10 bases. The CDR3 spans 16 residues. In germline, CDR1 is LNHDA, CDR2 SQIVND (reference sequence). With 4 bases clipped from V and 7 bases from J, the junction kept 10 bases outside the gene matches. The CDR3 is CASSTLGTGARNEQFF. For the CDR3, the DNA is TGTGCCAGTAGTACCCTCGGGACAGGGGCGCGGAATGAGCAGTTCTTC.

The rearrangement links TRBV7-9 to TRBJ1-2; TRBD1 matches 8 bases. This CDR3 region has 15 residues. The V gene's germline CDR1 is SEHNR and CDR2 FQNEAQ (reference sequence). Unmatched junction bases numbered 17, after V lost 9 bases and J lost 8 bases. CDR3: CASTLVGQGGLGYTF. CDR3 DNA: TGTGCCAGTACCCTCGTCGGACAGGGAGGGCTCGGCTACACCTTC.

CDR3 loop: CASSYYPQNTEAFF. As DNA, the CDR3 is TGTGCCAGCAGTTACTATCCCCAGAACACTGAAGCTTTCTTT. This chain links TRBV6-2 or TRBV6-3 with TRBJ1-1, with unresolved D. The V gene's germline CDR1 is MNHEY and CDR2 SVGEGT. The length of the CDR3 is 14 residues. V lost 1 base and J 1 base, leaving 7 bases between the germline ends.